This T cell receptor (beta chain) is from a study of blood T cell repertoires in COVID-19. Study context: There were acute and convalescent COVID-19 samples, and they came from the United States, Italy and Spain. In each case, the material was cDNA or gDNA derived from T cells, B-cell-depleted T cells, or PBMCs.

The V gene's germline CDR1 is MNHEY and CDR2 SMNVEV (reference sequence). V lost 8 bases, J lost 6 bases, and 16 bases lay in between. The CDR3 has 14 amino acids. This clone was seen a few times. As originally analysed: Estimation of nucleated cell counts relied on the amplification of reference gene primers. Clones were sequenced by immunoSEQ multiplex PCR, and TCRdb holds only the in-frame ones, with some missing. V, J and clone size derive from that table, while D and trimming were established from the DNA sequence. The repertoire consists of approximately 200,000 clones, with over 75% occurring once and the leading ten covering 9.5% to 12%.

This clonotype was sampled from a human donor with active or convalescent COVID-19. The donor label of this sample is uncertain. The chain recombines TRBV27 with TRBJ2-2; D may be TRBD1 (5 bases). The sequencing sample was made of peripheral blood. The CDR3: CASATGYGAGELFF. For the CDR3, the DNA is TGTGCCAGCGCTACAGGCTATGGCGCCGGGGAGCTGTTTTTT.